This T cell receptor beta chain was captured in a study of blood T cells in healthy people across ages. A second about 6 to 11 cycle PCR used barcoded and J-beta primers. TCRdb reprocessed the 5' RACE reads via MiXCR and lists one record per CDR3 protein. This table has some 700,000 distinct CDR3 sequences, about 24% appearing once. Germline CDR1 and CDR2: LGHDT and YNNKEL (reference sequence). V shed 5 bases and J shed 13 bases, with 12 bases lying between them. The CDR3 contains 11 residues. Extraction yielded at least 5.5 micrograms of total RNA per sample. This clonotype was observed at least ten times.

V gene TRBV3-1 combines with J gene TRBJ2-1, with D perhaps being TRBD1 or TRBD2 (6 bases each). This clonotype was obtained from a man aged 65 to 85 in good health. The material sequenced was blood. The CDR3 region is CASSWGRGQFF. The CDR3 region has the DNA TGTGCCAGCAGCTGGGGGCGGGGACAGTTCTTC.